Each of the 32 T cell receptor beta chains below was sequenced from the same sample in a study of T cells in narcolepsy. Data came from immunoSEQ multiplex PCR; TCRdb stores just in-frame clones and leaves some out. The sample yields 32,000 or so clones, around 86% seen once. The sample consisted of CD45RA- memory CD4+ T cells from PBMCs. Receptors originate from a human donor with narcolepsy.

The CDR3 DNA sequence: TGTGCCAGCAGTGAAGGGGCTAACTATGGCTACACCTTC. This gives the protein CASSEGANYGYTF. The chain carries TRBV2 and TRBJ1-2, with no clear D. Germline V lookup: CDR1 SNHLY, CDR2 FYNNEI. CDR3 size: 13 residues. Trimming shortened V by 1 base and J by 0 bases, and 3 bases separated the two germline ends.

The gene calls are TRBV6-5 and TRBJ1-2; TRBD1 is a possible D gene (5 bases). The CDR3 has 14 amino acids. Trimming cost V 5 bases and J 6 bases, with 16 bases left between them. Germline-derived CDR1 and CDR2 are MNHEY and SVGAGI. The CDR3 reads CASSRMGVGDGYTF. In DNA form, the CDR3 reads TGTGCCAGCAGTCGGATGGGGGTTGGCGATGGCTACACCTTC.

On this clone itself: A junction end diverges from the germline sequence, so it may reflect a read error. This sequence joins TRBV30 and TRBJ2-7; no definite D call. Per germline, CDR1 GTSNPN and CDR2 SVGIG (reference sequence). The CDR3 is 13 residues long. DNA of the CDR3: TGTGCCTGGAGTCCGGCGGAGCCCTACAAGCAGTACTTC. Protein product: CAWSPAEPYKQYF.

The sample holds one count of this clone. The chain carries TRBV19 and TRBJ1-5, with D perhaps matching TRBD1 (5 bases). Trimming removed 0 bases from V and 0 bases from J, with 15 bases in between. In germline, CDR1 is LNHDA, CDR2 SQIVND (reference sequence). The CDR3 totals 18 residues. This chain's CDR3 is CASSIDTRDRFSNQPQHF. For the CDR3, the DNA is TGTGCCAGTAGTATAGACACCCGGGACCGATTTAGCAATCAGCCCCAGCATTTT.

CDR3 sequence (DNA): TGTGCCAGCAGGCCCGGGGGGTCGAATGAGCAGTTCTTC. Its translation: CASRPGGSNEQFF. The genes are TRBV6-6 and TRBJ2-1; 7 bases fit TRBD2. Trimming cost V 6 bases and J 7 bases; bases outside gene matches: 6. This CDR3 spans 13 amino acids. Germline lookup yields CDR1 MNHNY and CDR2 SVGAGI (reference sequence).

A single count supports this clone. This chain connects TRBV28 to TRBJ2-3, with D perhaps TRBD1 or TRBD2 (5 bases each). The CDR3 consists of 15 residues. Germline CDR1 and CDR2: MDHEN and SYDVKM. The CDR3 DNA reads TGTGCTTATGCAACAGGTTCCGGACTCACAGATACGCAGTATTTT. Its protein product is CAYATGSGLTDTQYF. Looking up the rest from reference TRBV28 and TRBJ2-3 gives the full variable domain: DVKVTQSSRYLVKRTGEKVFLECVQDMDHENMFWYRQDPGLGLRLIYFSYDVKMKEKGDIPEGYSVSREKKERFSLILESASTNQTSMYLCAYATGSGLTDTQYFGPGTRLTVL.

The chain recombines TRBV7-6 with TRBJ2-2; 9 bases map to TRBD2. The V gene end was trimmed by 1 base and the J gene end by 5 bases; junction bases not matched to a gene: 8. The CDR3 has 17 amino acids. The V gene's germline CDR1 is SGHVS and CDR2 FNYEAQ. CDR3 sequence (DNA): TGTGCCAGCAGCTTAGTGGCGGGGGGGCCACAAACCGGGGAGCTGTTTTTT. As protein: CASSLVAGGPQTGELFF.

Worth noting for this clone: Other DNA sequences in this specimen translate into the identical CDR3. CDR3 bases: TGTGCCAGCAGCTTATACACAGGGAACACTGAAGCTTTCTTT. This translates into CASSLYTGNTEAFF. The chain employs TRBV7-2 and TRBJ1-1, with a weak D call TRBD1 (5 bases). V was pared by 2 bases and J by 1 base, with 8 bases between. This CDR3 region has 14 residues. The V gene's germline CDR1 is SGHTA and CDR2 FQGNSA.

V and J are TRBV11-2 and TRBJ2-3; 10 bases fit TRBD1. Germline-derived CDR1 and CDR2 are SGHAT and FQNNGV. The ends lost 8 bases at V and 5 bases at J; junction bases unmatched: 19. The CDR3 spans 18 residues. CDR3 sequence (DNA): TGTGCCAGCCGCGACCACTCCTTTGACAGGGGGCGCAGAGATACGCAGTATTTT. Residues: CASRDHSFDRGRRDTQYF.

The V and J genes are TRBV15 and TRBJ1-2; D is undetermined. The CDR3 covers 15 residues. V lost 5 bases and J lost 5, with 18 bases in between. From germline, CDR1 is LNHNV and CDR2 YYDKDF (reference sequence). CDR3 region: CATSGFEGGVYGYTF. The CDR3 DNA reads TGTGCCACCAGCGGATTCGAAGGAGGCGTTTATGGCTACACCTTC.

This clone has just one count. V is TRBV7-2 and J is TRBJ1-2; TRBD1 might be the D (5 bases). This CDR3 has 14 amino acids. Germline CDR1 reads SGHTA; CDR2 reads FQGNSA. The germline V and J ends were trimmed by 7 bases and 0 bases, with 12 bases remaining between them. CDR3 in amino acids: CASTGTDANYGYTF. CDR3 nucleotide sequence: TGTGCCAGCACCGGGACTGACGCTAACTATGGCTACACCTTC.

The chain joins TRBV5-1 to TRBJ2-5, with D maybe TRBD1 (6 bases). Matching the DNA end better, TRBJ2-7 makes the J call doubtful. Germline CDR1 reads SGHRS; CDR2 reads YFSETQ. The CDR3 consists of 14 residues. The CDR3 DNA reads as TGCGCCAGCAGCCCGACAGGCGGATCCAACGAGCAGTACTTC. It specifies CASSPTGGSNEQYF.

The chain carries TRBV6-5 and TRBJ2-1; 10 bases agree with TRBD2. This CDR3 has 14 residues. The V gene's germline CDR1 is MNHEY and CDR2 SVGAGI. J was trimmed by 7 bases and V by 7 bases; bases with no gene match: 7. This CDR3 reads CASTPSGGRNEQFF. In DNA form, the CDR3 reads TGTGCCAGCACCCCTAGCGGGGGTCGGAATGAGCAGTTCTTC.

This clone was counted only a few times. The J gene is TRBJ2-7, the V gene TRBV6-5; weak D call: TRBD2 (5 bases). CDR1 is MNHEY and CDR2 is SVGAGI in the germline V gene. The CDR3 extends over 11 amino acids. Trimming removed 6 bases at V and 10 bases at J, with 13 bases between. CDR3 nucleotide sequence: TGTGCCAGCAGGGACGGGGTGGGACAGTACTTC. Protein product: CASRDGVGQYF.

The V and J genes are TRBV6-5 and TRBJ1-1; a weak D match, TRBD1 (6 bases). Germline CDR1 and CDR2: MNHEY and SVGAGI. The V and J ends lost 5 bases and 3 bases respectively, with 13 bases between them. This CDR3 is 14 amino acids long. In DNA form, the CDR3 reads TGTGCCAGCAGTGAAAGGACAGACCACACTGAAGCTTTCTTT. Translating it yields CASSERTDHTEAFF.

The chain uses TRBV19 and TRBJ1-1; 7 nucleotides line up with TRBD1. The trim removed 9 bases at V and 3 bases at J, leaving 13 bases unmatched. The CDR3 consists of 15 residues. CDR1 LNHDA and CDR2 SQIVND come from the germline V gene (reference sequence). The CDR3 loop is CASQSPNRGDTEAFF. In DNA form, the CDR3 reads TGTGCCAGCCAGTCCCCTAACAGGGGTGACACTGAAGCTTTCTTT.

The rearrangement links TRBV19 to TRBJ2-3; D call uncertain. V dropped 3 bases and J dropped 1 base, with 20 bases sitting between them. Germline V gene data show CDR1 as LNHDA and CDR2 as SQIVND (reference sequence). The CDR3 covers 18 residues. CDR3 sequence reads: CASSIRAAQAGRTDTQYF. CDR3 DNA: TGTGCCAGTAGTATTCGGGCAGCTCAAGCTGGCCGCACAGATACGCAGTATTTT.

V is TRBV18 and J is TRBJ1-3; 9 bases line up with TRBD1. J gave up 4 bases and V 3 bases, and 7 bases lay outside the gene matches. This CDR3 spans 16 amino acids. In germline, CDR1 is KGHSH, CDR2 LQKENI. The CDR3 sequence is CASSPNPTGGGNTIYF. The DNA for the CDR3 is TGTGCCAGCTCACCGAATCCGACAGGGGGAGGAAACACCATATATTTT. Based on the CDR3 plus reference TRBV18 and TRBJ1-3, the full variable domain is NAGVMQNPRHLVRRRGQEARLRCSPMKGHSHVYWYRQLPEEGLKFMVYLQKENIIDESGMPKERFSAEFPKEGPSILRIQQVVRGDSAAYFCASSPNPTGGGNTIYFGEGSWLTVV.

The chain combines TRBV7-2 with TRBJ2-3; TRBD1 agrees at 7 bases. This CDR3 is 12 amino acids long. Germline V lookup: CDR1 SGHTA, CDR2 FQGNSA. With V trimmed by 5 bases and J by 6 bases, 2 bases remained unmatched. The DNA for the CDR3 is TGTGCCAGCAGCCTACAGGGGGATACGCAGTATTTT. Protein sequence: CASSLQGDTQYF.

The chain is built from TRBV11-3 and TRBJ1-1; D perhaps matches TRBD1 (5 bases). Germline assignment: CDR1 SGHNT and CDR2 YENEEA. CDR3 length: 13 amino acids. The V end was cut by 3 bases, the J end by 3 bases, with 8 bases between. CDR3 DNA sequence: TGTGCCAGCAGCTTCTCCAGGGACACTGAAGCTTTCTTT. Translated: CASSFSRDTEAFF.

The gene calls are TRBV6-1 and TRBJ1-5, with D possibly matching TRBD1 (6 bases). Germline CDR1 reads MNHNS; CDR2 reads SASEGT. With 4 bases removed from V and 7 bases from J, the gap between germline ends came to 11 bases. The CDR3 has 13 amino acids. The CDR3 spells CASSASGEQPQHF. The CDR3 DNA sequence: TGTGCCAGCAGTGCGTCAGGGGAACAGCCCCAGCATTTT.

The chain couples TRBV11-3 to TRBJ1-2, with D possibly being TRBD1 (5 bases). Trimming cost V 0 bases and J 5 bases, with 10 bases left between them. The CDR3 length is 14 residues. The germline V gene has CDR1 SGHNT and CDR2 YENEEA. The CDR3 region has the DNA TGTGCCAGCAGCTTAGAGAGGGGAGCTTATGGCTACACCTTC. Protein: CASSLERGAYGYTF.

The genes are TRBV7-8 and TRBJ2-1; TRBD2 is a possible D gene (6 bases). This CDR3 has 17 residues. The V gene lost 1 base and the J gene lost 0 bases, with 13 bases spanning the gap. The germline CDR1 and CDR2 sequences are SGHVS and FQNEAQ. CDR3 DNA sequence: TGTGCCAGCAGCTTAGGGGTCTCGCGGGGCTCCTACAATGAGCAGTTCTTC. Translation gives CASSLGVSRGSYNEQFF.

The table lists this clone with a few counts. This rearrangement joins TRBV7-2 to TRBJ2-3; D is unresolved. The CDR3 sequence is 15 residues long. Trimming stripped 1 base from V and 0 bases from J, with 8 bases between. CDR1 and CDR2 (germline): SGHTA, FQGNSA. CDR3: CASSLVLGSTDTQYF. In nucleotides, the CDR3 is TGTGCCAGCAGCTTAGTTCTGGGAAGCACAGATACGCAGTATTTT.

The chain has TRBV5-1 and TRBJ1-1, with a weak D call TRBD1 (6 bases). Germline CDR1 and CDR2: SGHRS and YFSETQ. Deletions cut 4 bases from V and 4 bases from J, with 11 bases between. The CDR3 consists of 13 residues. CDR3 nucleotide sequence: TGCGCCAGCAGCGCTGGAGGGGGCACTGAAGCTTTCTTT. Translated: CASSAGGGTEAFF. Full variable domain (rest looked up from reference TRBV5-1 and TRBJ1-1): KAGVTQTPRYLIKTRGQQVTLSCSPISGHRSVSWYQQTPGQGLQFLFEYFSETQRNKGNFPGRFSGRQFSNSRSEMNVSTLELGDSALYLCASSAGGGTEAFFGQGTRLTVV.

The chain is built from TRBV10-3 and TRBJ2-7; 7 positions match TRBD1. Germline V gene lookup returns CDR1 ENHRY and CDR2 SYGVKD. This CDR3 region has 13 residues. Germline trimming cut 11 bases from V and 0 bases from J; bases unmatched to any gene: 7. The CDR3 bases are TGTGCCGCCCGGGACAGTGCCTCCTACGAGCAGTACTTC. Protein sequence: CAARDSASYEQYF.

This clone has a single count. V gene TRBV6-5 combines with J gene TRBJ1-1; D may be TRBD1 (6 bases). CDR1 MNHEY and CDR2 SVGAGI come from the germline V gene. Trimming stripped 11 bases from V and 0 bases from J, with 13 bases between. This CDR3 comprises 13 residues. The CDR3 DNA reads TGTGCCTCGGGGGGCTCCATGAACACTGAAGCTTTCTTT. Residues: CASGGSMNTEAFF.

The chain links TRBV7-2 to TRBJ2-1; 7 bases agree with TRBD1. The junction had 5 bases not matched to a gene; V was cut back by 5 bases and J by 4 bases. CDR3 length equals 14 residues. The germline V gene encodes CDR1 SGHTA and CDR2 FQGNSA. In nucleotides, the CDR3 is TGTGCCAGCAGCCTGGAGGACAGGTACAATGAGCAGTTCTTC. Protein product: CASSLEDRYNEQFF. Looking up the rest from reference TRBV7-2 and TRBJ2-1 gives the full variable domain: GAGVSQSPSNKVTEKGKDVELRCDPISGHTALYWYRQSLGQGLEFLIYFQGNSAPDKSGLPSDRFSAERTGGSVSTLTIQRTQQEDSAVYLCASSLEDRYNEQFFGPGTRLTVL.

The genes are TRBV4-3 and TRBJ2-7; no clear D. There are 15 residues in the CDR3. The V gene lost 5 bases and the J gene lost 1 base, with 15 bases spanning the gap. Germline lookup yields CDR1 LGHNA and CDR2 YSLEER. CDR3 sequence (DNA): TGCGCCAGCAGCTCGTCGGTTTCTTCGTCCTACGAGCAGTACTTC. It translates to CASSSSVSSSYEQYF.

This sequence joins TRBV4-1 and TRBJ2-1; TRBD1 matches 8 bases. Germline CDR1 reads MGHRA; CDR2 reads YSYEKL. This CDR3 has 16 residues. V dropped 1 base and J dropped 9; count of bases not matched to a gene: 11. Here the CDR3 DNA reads TGCGCCAGCAGCCAAGCAAACCTAATACAGGGGGGTGAGCAGTTCTTC. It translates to CASSQANLIQGGEQFF.

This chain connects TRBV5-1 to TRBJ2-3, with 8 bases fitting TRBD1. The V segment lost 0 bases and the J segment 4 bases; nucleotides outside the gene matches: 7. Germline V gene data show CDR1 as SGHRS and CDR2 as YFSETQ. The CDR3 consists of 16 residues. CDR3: CASSLAVAGGADTQYF. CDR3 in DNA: TGCGCCAGCAGCTTGGCAGTGGCAGGGGGCGCAGATACGCAGTATTTT.

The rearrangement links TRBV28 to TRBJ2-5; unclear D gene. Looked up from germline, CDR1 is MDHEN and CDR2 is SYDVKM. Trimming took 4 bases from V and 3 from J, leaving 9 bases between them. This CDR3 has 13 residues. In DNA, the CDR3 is TGTGCCAGCAGTTCTCCTAAAAAAGAGACCCAGTACTTC. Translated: CASSSPKKETQYF.